These T cell receptor beta chains were read from a single sample in a study of blood T cell repertoires in COVID-19. Using immunoSEQ multiplex PCR, the repertoire was profiled, and TCRdb retains in-frame clones only, with some absent. The sample lists more than 150,000 clones; 80% to 90% were seen once. The sequenced material came from peripheral blood. All receptors derive from a woman in her late teens or twenties who had recovered from COVID-19. Each CDR3 is given with its conserved first and last residue. The size field is filled for only some rows; it gives once, few, many or a size class.

-,TRBV19,CASSIAGLSTDTQYF
once,TRBV12-5,CASGMTGMDTEAFF
-,TRBV5-1,CATTSRGASTDTQYF
many,TRBV3-1/TRBV3-2,CASSQDGFAGWGGTDTQYF
-,TRBV7-6,CASSSSSGRAWRNEQFF
-,TRBV4-3,CASSPEGGAGGRVNEQFF
-,TRBV9,CASSLSPGEAFF
-,TRBV3-1/TRBV3-2,CASSQDTVRSNEKLFF
-,TRBV24-1,CATSDPRRQGNGIETQYF
-,TRBV7-2,CASSLDILEQYF
-,TRBV7-8,CASSLAGLASNEQFF
-,TRBV19,CASSDISGRIDTQYF
-,TRBV19,CASSGRAVYNEQFF
-,TRBV6-4,CASSGNKGEKLFF
-,TRBV5-1,CASSLPEGQGRHYGYTF
-,TRBV5-1,CASSLGLGGYGDTQYF
-,TRBV5-6,CASSLGTRVPGYTF
once,TRBV18,CASSPETGLTNEKLFF
-,TRBV7-9,CASSLGASSYNSPLHF
-,TRBV7-2,CASSSHSPGATNEKLFF
-,TRBV5-1,CASSRSLYEQYF
once,TRBV2,CASSVGQAINTIYF
-,TRBV2,CASSKENSPLHF
few,TRBV2,CASTGQTLTDTQYF
-,TRBV3-1/TRBV3-2,CASSRDNTDTQYF
-,TRBV4-3,CASSPPDNNEQFF
-,TRBV10-3,CATAPGQSTDTQYF
-,TRBV15,CATSRTGEDNQPQHF
-,TRBV6-5,CASNRGANYGYTF
-,TRBV29-1,CSVGDNSNQPQHF